These 19 T cell receptor beta chains were all obtained from the same sample, sequenced in a study of T cell clones after liver transplantation. This table comes from immunoSEQ multiplex PCR, and its TCRdb copy is limited to in-frame clones, with some not included. Of roughly 100,000 clones in the sample, about 88% are singletons; the top ten hold about 2.6%. This specimen was CD4+ T cells from blood, taken around 44 months after liver transplant. Source of these receptors: a human patient who received a liver transplant. Some T cells may be transferred from the graft donor.

This clone was recorded only once. The rearrangement links TRBV5-1 to TRBJ2-5; D is perhaps TRBD1 (6 bases). Germline CDR1 and CDR2: SGHRS and YFSETQ. The CDR3 contains 15 residues. V was trimmed by 0 bases and J by 5 bases, leaving 14 bases between them. The CDR3 spells CASSLVPGVGETQYF. In DNA form, the CDR3 reads TGCGCCAGCAGCTTGGTGCCAGGGGTCGGGGAGACCCAGTACTTC.

V usage is TRBV5-4 and J usage is TRBJ2-1; D uncertain. With 0 bases removed from V and 0 bases from J, the gap between germline ends came to 7 bases. Germline CDR1 is SGHNT and CDR2 is YYREEE (reference sequence). This CDR3 is built from 15 residues. The CDR3 coding sequence is TGTGCCAGCAGCTTGGAAAGGAGCTCCTACAATGAGCAGTTCTTC. Protein sequence: CASSLERSSYNEQFF.

This clone is a singleton in its sample. The chain recombines TRBV5-1 with TRBJ1-2; D is possibly TRBD1 (6 bases). The CDR3 consists of 14 residues. Germline V CDR1 and CDR2: SGHRS, YFSETQ. Trimming pared 0 bases from V and 8 bases from J, leaving 14 bases between. CDR3 amino acids: CASSLEGHPVGYTF. The CDR3 DNA sequence: TGCGCCAGCAGCTTGGAGGGACACCCGGTGGGCTACACCTTC. Looking up the rest from reference TRBV5-1 and TRBJ1-2 gives the full variable domain: KAGVTQTPRYLIKTRGQQVTLSCSPISGHRSVSWYQQTPGQGLQFLFEYFSETQRNKGNFPGRFSGRQFSNSRSEMNVSTLELGDSALYLCASSLEGHPVGYTFGSGTRLTVV.

The rearrangement links TRBV27 to TRBJ2-2; D perhaps matches TRBD1 (6 bases). V lost 7 bases, J lost 1 base, and 13 bases lay in between. Germline lookup yields CDR1 MNHEY and CDR2 SMNVEV (reference sequence). CDR3 size: 15 residues. CDR3 loop: CASNRQGQNTGELFF. CDR3 in DNA: TGTGCCAGCAATAGGCAGGGACAGAACACCGGGGAGCTGTTTTTT.

This clone came up once. The chain recombines TRBV19 with TRBJ2-4; D might be TRBD1 (7 bases). The CDR3 is 15 amino acids. Germline CDR1 is LNHDA and CDR2 is SQIVND (reference sequence). V was shortened by 7 bases and J by 1 base, with 14 bases between the two germline ends. CDR3 region: CASTPTGTAKNIQYF. CDR3 nucleotide sequence: TGTGCCAGTACCCCGACAGGGACTGCCAAAAACATTCAGTACTTC.

The V gene is TRBV18, the J gene TRBJ1-2; D gene unclear. Per germline, CDR1 KGHSH and CDR2 LQKENI. The CDR3 has 14 residues. With 6 bases removed from V and 2 bases from J, the gap between germline ends came to 13 bases. CDR3 protein: CASSSTTRNYGYTF. Written as DNA, the CDR3 is TGTGCCAGCTCCTCTACGACAAGGAACTATGGCTACACCTTC.

This rearrangement joins TRBV7-2 to TRBJ2-5, with D perhaps being TRBD1 or TRBD2 (5 bases each). CDR1 is SGHTA and CDR2 is FQGNSA in the germline V gene. Trimming shortened V by 2 bases and J by 2 bases, and 18 bases separated the two germline ends. CDR3 length: 17 residues. The CDR3 here is CASSLFPKFREQETQYF. The CDR3 bases are TGTGCCAGCAGCTTATTCCCTAAATTCAGGGAGCAAGAGACCCAGTACTTC.

This chain uses TRBV5-1 with TRBJ2-3, with D possibly TRBD1 on 6 matching bases. The CDR3 spans 14 residues. The V gene's germline CDR1 is SGHRS and CDR2 YFSETQ. The V end lost 0 bases, the J end lost 4 bases, and 9 bases lay between the germline ends. In DNA form, the CDR3 reads TGCGCCAGCAGCTTGGGGAGACAGGCAGATACGCAGTATTTT. Protein: CASSLGRQADTQYF.

This chain links TRBV6-1 with TRBJ2-5, with D hard to call. The germline gives CDR1 MNHNS, CDR2 SASEGT. Trimming stripped 4 bases from V and 3 bases from J, with 3 bases between. CDR3 length: 11 residues. The CDR3 protein is CASSVEETQYF. The CDR3 DNA is TGTGCCAGCAGTGTCGAAGAGACCCAGTACTTC.

The J gene is TRBJ1-3, the V gene TRBV19; 7 nucleotides line up with TRBD1. The length of the CDR3 is 16 residues. V dropped 2 bases and J dropped 0; count of bases not matched to a gene: 4. Germline V gene sequence: CDR1 LNHDA, CDR2 SQIVND (reference sequence). The CDR3 DNA follows: TGTGCCAGTAGTATACCTTCAGGGGGCTCTGGAAACACCATATATTTT. Translation gives CASSIPSGGSGNTIYF.

The J gene is TRBJ2-1, the V gene TRBV7-9; TRBD2 matches 8 bases. The trim removed 1 base at V and 9 bases at J, leaving 5 bases unmatched. This CDR3 is built from 14 residues. Germline V CDR1 and CDR2: SEHNR, FQNEAQ (reference sequence). This chain's CDR3 is CASSLVRTSFEQFF. The CDR3 DNA reads as TGTGCCAGCAGCTTAGTTCGGACTAGCTTTGAGCAGTTCTTC.

This clone was detected a few times. The chain couples TRBV19 to TRBJ1-5; no firm D call. Germline V lookup: CDR1 LNHDA, CDR2 SQIVND (reference sequence). V shed 1 base and J shed 4 bases, with 14 bases lying between them. The CDR3 runs 16 residues. The CDR3 coding sequence is TGTGCCAGTAGTATAGCCCCTGACATTCCTAATCAGCCCCAGCATTTT. Translated, it gives CASSIAPDIPNQPQHF.

CDR3 DNA: TGTGCCTGGAGTGGTCCTCCTCATAGCAATCAGCCCCAGCATTTT. Protein: CAWSGPPHSNQPQHF. The genes are TRBV30 and TRBJ1-5; D is unclear. Germline V lookup: CDR1 GTSNPN, CDR2 SVGIG (reference sequence). The germline V and J ends were trimmed by 1 base and 0 bases, with 10 bases remaining between them. This CDR3 comprises 15 residues.

The count of this clone is one. The V gene is TRBV6-4, the J gene TRBJ2-3, with D tentatively TRBD2 (5 bases). V lost 6 bases and J 4 bases, leaving 11 bases between the germline ends. Germline V gene data show CDR1 as MRHNA and CDR2 as SNTAGT. This CDR3 has 13 amino acids. CDR3 region: CASSGVPSDTQYF. For the CDR3, the DNA is TGTGCCAGCAGCGGGGTACCCTCAGATACGCAGTATTTT.

This chain links TRBV9 with TRBJ2-3, with 11 bases that match TRBD2. The J segment lost 0 bases and the V segment lost 6 bases, leaving 6 bases of the junction unmatched. This CDR3 is built from 16 residues. CDR1 and CDR2 (germline): SGDLS, YYNGEE. CDR3 amino acids: CASNKRTSGSTDTQYF. The CDR3 coding sequence is TGTGCCAGCAACAAACGGACTAGCGGGAGCACAGATACGCAGTATTTT.

This clone was detected once. The chain combines TRBV5-1 with TRBJ2-3; D perhaps matches TRBD2 (5 bases). Germline V gene lookup returns CDR1 SGHRS and CDR2 YFSETQ. Trimming stripped 1 base from V and 3 bases from J, with 9 bases between. The length of the CDR3 is 14 residues. CDR3 loop: CASSLPGLTDTQYF. The CDR3 DNA is TGCGCCAGCAGCTTGCCGGGATTAACAGATACGCAGTATTTT. The full variable domain, rest sourced from reference TRBV5-1 and TRBJ2-3, is KAGVTQTPRYLIKTRGQQVTLSCSPISGHRSVSWYQQTPGQGLQFLFEYFSETQRNKGNFPGRFSGRQFSNSRSEMNVSTLELGDSALYLCASSLPGLTDTQYFGPGTRLTVL.

This clone has just a few counts. In DNA, the CDR3 is TGCGCCAGCAGGTTCTCAGACAGGGAAGTTGGCTACACCTTC. Its protein is CASRFSDREVGYTF. This sequence joins TRBV10-2 and TRBJ1-2; 7 bases align to TRBD1. Germline trimming cut 6 bases from V and 7 bases from J; bases unmatched to any gene: 11. The CDR3 runs 14 residues. CDR1 is WSHSY and CDR2 is SAAADI in the germline V gene.

This chain uses TRBV5-1 with TRBJ2-7; D may be TRBD1 or TRBD2 (5 bases each). The CDR3 covers 14 residues. CDR1 and CDR2 from the germline V gene are SGHRS and YFSETQ. V was trimmed by 6 bases and J by 0 bases, leaving 13 bases between them. CDR3 coding DNA: TGCGCCAGCAACCAGGGTGGGAGCTCCTACGAGCAGTACTTC. It is translated as CASNQGGSSYEQYF.

This sequence joins TRBV10-2 and TRBJ2-7, with D possibly called TRBD1 or TRBD2 (5 bases each). The CDR3 extends over 14 amino acids. CDR1 is WSHSY and CDR2 is SAAADI in the germline V gene. Trimming stripped 4 bases from V and 5 bases from J, with 15 bases between. CDR3 region: CASSVEGPGHEQYF. The CDR3 DNA is TGCGCCAGCAGTGTCGAGGGGCCCGGGCACGAGCAGTACTTC.